The 5 T cell receptor beta chains below all came from one sample that was sequenced in a study of long-term antiretroviral therapy in people with HIV. At the survey level, the v3.0 immunoSEQ assay was run. Method: immunoSEQ multiplex PCR; TCRdb's copy keeps in-frame clones and lacks some. Among about 20,000 clones listed, 80% to 95% were seen once. The specimen comprised unsorted PBMCs, sampled 4.4 years after starting antiretroviral therapy. The origin of the receptors is a woman between 45 and 60 years old with HIV.

This chain connects TRBV15 to TRBJ1-1; no firm D call. Trimming pared 0 bases from V and 3 bases from J, leaving 11 bases between. Germline CDR1 and CDR2: LNHNV and YYDKDF (reference sequence). The CDR3 has 15 residues. The CDR3 sequence: CATSRDSAGYTEAFF. CDR3 nucleotides: TGTGCCACCAGCAGAGATAGTGCCGGGTACACTGAAGCTTTCTTT.

This clone was picked up a small number of times. This chain connects TRBV30 to TRBJ1-6, with a tentative D call TRBD1 (6 bases). Trimming pared 0 bases from V and 5 bases from J, leaving 11 bases between. Looked up from germline, CDR1 is GTSNPN and CDR2 is SVGIG (reference sequence). CDR3 size: 15 residues. CDR3 in DNA: TGTGCCTGGAGTGTAGGCACAGGGAATAATTCACCCCTCCACTTT. It specifies CAWSVGTGNNSPLHF.

The V call is TRBV5-1, the J call TRBJ2-3; D is uncertain. This CDR3 spans 15 amino acids. CDR1 is SGHRS, CDR2 YFSETQ, per germline. V gave up 1 base and J gave up 4 bases, with 13 bases separating them. CDR3 in amino acids: CASSLQVAGADTQYF. CDR3 bases: TGCGCCAGCAGCTTGCAAGTCGCTGGGGCAGATACGCAGTATTTT.

This rearrangement joins TRBV7-3 to TRBJ2-1, with 9 bases lining up with TRBD2. The CDR3 spans 16 residues. Germline assignment: CDR1 SGHTA and CDR2 FQGTGA. V was pared by 4 bases and J by 8 bases, with 12 bases of the junction left unmatched. Here the CDR3 reads CASSSKRGDRADEQFF. CDR3 DNA sequence: TGTGCCAGCAGCTCGAAGCGGGGGGATAGGGCGGATGAGCAGTTCTTC. Looking up the rest from reference TRBV7-3 and TRBJ2-1 gives the full variable domain: GAGVSQTPSNKVTEKGKYVELRCDPISGHTALYWYRQSLGQGPEFLIYFQGTGAADDSGLPNDRFFAVRPEGSVSTLKIQRTERGDSAVYLCASSSKRGDRADEQFFGPGTRLTVL.

This chain joins TRBV7-9 and TRBJ1-6; 8 bases are shared with TRBD1. There are 15 residues in the CDR3. Germline values: CDR1 SEHNR, CDR2 FQNEAQ (reference sequence). V trimming: 5 bases; J trimming: 6 bases; junction bases outside the gene matches: 6. CDR3 sequence reads: CASSITDRGNSPLHF. CDR3 sequence (DNA): TGTGCCAGCAGCATAACCGACAGGGGTAATTCACCCCTCCACTTT.